This T cell receptor beta chain was obtained from a study of cytomegalovirus exposure and HLA in healthy donors. Study-level points and caveats: Altogether, 160 or so TCR beta chains were recorded as cytomegalovirus-associated. A few CMV-associated chains were confirmed in vitro to be specific for CMV antigens. Whilst most TCR sequences proved rare, a subset of public TCRs occurred across many donors.

Turning to this clone: The target antigen is unknown. One junction end disagrees with the germline gene, perhaps due to a read error.

The CDR3 has 13 amino acids. CDR1 and CDR2 (germline): SSHAT, FNYEAQ (reference sequence). Assay: immunoSEQ multiplex PCR; the TCRdb copy retains only in-frame clones and omits some. The sample contains around 150,000 clones, around four fifths of which appear only once. V and J are TRBV7-7 and TRBJ1-3; TRBD1 agrees at 7 bases. The clonotype comes from a man aged 25 to 45 in good health and CMV-seropositive. The sample was PBMCs. CDR3 residues: CASSLDRGNTIYF. Written as DNA, the CDR3 is TGTGCTAGCAGCTTGGACAGGGGAAACACCATATATTTT.